The subject of this entry is one TCR beta chain. No antigen is known for it. Germline V gives CDR1 DFQATT, CDR2 SNEGSKA (reference sequence). CDR3 size: 14 residues. J was trimmed by 0 bases and V by 5 bases; bases with no gene match: 4. The data were obtained in a study of post-analysis software for immune sequencing data. Findings of the study overall: Comparison of patients with controls showed five TRBV segments more frequent in patients, TRBV5-6, TRBV5-1 and TRBV20-1 among them. Normalized Chao1 diversity was significantly reduced in patients versus controls.

Unique-molecular-identifier-tagged TCR beta cDNA libraries were used. Yield was roughly 500,000 cDNA molecules from approximately 0.91 to 9.4 million T cells. TCRdb called the PCR reads again in MiXCR, with one record for every CDR3 protein. The sample has about 820,000 distinct CDR3 sequences, approximately 53% seen once. The receptor was derived from a girl between 10 and 17 years old with multiple sclerosis. Sequenced: blood. The V gene is TRBV20-1, the J gene TRBJ2-1; 7 bases match TRBD1. The CDR3 is CSAPRTGSYNEQFF. The CDR3 DNA reads as TGCAGTGCTCCGCGGACAGGCTCCTACAATGAGCAGTTCTTC.